What follows are 10 T cell receptor beta chains derived from one specimen sequenced in a study of T cell clonality in common variable immunodeficiency. Whole-study results and caveats: Common variable immunodeficiency TCR beta sequences reportedly had fewer deletions and N-nucleotide insertions.

Their antigens are not known. The table came from immunoSEQ multiplex PCR; TCRdb's copy has only in-frame clones and leaves some out. The sample presents some 30,000 clones, none singletons. The sequencing sample was made of peripheral blood mononuclear cells. The origin of the receptors is a human donor with common variable immunodeficiency.

This clone was seen a few times. The sequenced fragment ends 3 residues before the CDR3 boundary, so the rest is inferred from the germline J gene. This rearrangement joins TRBV20-1 to TRBJ1-6, with TRBD1 as a possible D gene (6 bases). Trimming removed 4 bases at V and 7 bases at J, with 11 bases between. The CDR3 has 13 amino acids. Germline V CDR1 and CDR2: DFQATT, SNEGSKA (reference sequence). This chain's CDR3 is CSAIRDTNSPLHF. CDR3 DNA, as far as it was read: TGCAGTGCTATCCGGGACACCAATTCACCC.

This clone was observed a few times. The DNA ends 3 residues before the CDR3 does, and the rest of the CDR3 is filled in from the germline J gene. The genes are TRBV7-2 and TRBJ2-2, with D maybe TRBD2 (6 bases). Germline loops: CDR1 SGHTA, CDR2 FQGNSA. This CDR3 has 15 residues. The sequenced CDR3 bases are TGTGCCAGCAGCTCCGTCGGGACTGTCAACTCAGAG. Protein product: CASSSVGTVNSE. The CDR3, in full, reads CASSSVGTVNSELFF.

This clone was observed many times. The read gets to within 3 residues of the CDR3 end, and the germline J gene fills in the rest. This rearrangement joins TRBV6-4 to TRBJ2-3, with 9 bases aligning to TRBD1. Germline CDR1 reads MRHNA; CDR2 reads SNTAGT. The CDR3 consists of 12 residues. This chain's CDR3 is CASSDRTGAQYF. The sequenced part of the CDR3 DNA is TGTGCCAGCAGTGACCGGACAGGGGCG.

This clone was counted a few times. The sequenced fragment ends 3 residues before the CDR3 boundary, so the rest is inferred from the germline J gene. This chain uses TRBV19 with TRBJ1-5; 9 bases match TRBD1. Germline V lookup: CDR1 LNHDA, CDR2 SQIVND (reference sequence). CDR3 size: 16 residues. Germline trimming cut 1 base from V and 4 bases from J; bases unmatched to any gene: 5. The CDR3 sequence is CASSIADGQGNQPQHF. The DNA read from the CDR3 is TGTGCCAGTAGTATAGCTGATGGACAGGGGAATCAGCCC. Variable domain in full (rest from reference TRBV19 and TRBJ1-5): DGGITQSPKYLFRKEGQNVTLSCEQNLNHDAMYWYRQDPGQGLRLIYYSQIVNDFQKGDIAEGYSVSREKKESFPLTVTSAQKNPTAFYLCASSIADGQGNQPQHFGDGTRLSIL.

In this sample, this clone turned up many times. The read comes to an end 3 residues before the CDR3 does, leaving the germline J gene to fill in the end. The chain has TRBV20-1 and TRBJ1-2, with 7 bases that match TRBD1. The CDR3 is 15 residues long. Germline values: CDR1 DFQATT, CDR2 SNEGSKA (reference sequence). V dropped 0 bases and J dropped 0; count of bases not matched to a gene: 4. The CDR3 sequence is CSARDRQGANYGYTF. The DNA read from the CDR3 is TGCAGTGCTAGAGACCGACAGGGCGCTAACTATGGC.

There are many counts of this clone. The CDR3 goes on 3 residues after the read ends, and that part is filled in from the germline J gene. The V and J genes are TRBV20-1 and TRBJ2-1, with TRBD1 identical over 9 bases. The CDR3 is made up of 15 amino acids. Unmatched junction bases numbered 12, after V lost 6 bases and J lost 6 bases. CDR1 is DFQATT, CDR2 SNEGSKA, per germline (reference sequence). CDR3 amino acids: CSAEPGDRASNEQFF. CDR3 DNA, as far as it was read: TGCAGTGCCGAACCCGGGGACAGGGCTTCCAATGAG.

Relative to its sample, this clone is medium-sized (0.01 to 0.1%). The missing CDR3 end, 3 residues past where the read stops, is filled in from the germline J gene. This rearrangement joins TRBV5-1 to TRBJ1-2, with TRBD1 as a possible D gene (5 bases). The CDR3 extends over 15 amino acids. CDR1 SGHRS and CDR2 YFSETQ come from the germline V gene. The DNA read from the CDR3 is TGCGCCAGCAGCCACGACAGCAGTCTCTCTATGGGC. Its translation: CASSHDSSLSMG. The full CDR3 protein is CASSHDSSLSMGYTF.

This clone was seen many times. From the germline J gene comes the end of the CDR3, since the read stops 3 residues before it. V usage is TRBV6-2 or TRBV6-3 and J usage is TRBJ2-3, with 9 bases aligning to TRBD1. Unmatched junction bases numbered 4, after V lost 4 bases and J lost 2 bases. CDR1 and CDR2 (germline): MNHEY, SVGEGT. This CDR3 is 15 amino acids long. The sequenced CDR3 bases are TGTGCCAGCAGTTCGGACAGGGGTCCCACAGATACG. It yields the protein CASSSDRGPTDT. The complete CDR3 sequence is CASSSDRGPTDTQYF.

A remark on this clone: The read stops 3 residues short of the end of the CDR3; the missing end is completed from the germline J gene. The V gene is TRBV6-1, the J gene TRBJ1-4; D gene uncertain. Germline CDR1 MNHNS, CDR2 SASEGT. V lost 7 bases and J 8 bases, leaving 17 bases between the germline ends. The CDR3 is 14 residues long. The sequenced CDR3 bases are TGTGCCAGCACTGAGACACCCACCAAGGAAAAA. Protein sequence: CASTETPTKEK. The full CDR3 reads CASTETPTKEKLFF.

This clone was counted a few times. Read sequence stops 3 residues before the CDR3 end, and the germline J gene provides the missing end. The chain is built from TRBV7-9 and TRBJ2-2, with D maybe TRBD1 (6 bases). The CDR3 consists of 15 residues. CDR1 is SEHNR and CDR2 is FQNEAQ in the germline V gene (reference sequence). Trimming removed 6 bases from V and 3 bases from J, with 14 bases in between. CDR3: CASRTDRIHTGELFF. The sequenced part of the CDR3 DNA is TGTGCCAGCAGAACGGACAGAATTCACACCGGGGAG.